Included here is one T cell receptor beta chain sequence, with context. The sample originates from a study of T cell changes during pregnancy in multiple sclerosis. TCRdb keeps only in-frame clones here, not all; method: immunoSEQ multiplex PCR. The sample lists roughly 50,000 clones; 94% were seen once. The CDR3 is 15 residues long. The V and J ends lost 4 bases and 6 bases, in that order; junction bases with no gene match: 8. Germline lookup yields CDR1 ENHRY and CDR2 SYGVKD. The TCR was taken from a female donor with multiple sclerosis, enrolled in a pregnancy study. This rearrangement joins TRBV10-3 to TRBJ2-1; 8 nucleotides line up with TRBD2. Material: CD8+ T cells from peripheral blood mononuclear cells, obtained in the third trimester of pregnancy. CDR3: CAISGVAGTSNEQFF. Written as DNA, the CDR3 is TGTGCCATCAGTGGGGTAGCGGGGACTAGCAATGAGCAGTTCTTC.